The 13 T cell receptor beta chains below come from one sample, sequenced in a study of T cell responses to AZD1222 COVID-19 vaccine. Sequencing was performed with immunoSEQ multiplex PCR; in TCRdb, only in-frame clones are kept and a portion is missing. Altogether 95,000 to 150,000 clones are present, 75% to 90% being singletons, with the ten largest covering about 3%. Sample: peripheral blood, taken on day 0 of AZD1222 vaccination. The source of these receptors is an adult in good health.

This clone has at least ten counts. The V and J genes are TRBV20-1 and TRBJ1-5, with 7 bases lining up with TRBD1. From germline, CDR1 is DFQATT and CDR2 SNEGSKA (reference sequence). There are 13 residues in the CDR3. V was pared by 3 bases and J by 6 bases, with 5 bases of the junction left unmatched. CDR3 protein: CSASRDRGQPQHF. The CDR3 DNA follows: TGCAGTGCTAGTAGGGACAGAGGTCAGCCCCAGCATTTT.

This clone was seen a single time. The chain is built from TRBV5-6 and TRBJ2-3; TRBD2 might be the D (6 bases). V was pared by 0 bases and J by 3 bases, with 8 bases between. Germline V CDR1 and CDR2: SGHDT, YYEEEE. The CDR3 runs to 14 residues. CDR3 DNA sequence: TGTGCCAGCAGCTTGGCCCGGGGGACAGATACGCAGTATTTT. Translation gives CASSLARGTDTQYF.

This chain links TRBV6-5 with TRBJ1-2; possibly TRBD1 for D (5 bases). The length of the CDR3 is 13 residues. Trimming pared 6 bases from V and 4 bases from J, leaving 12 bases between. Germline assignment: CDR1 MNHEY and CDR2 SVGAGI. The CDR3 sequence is CASSTGGGYGYTF. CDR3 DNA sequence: TGTGCCAGCAGCACCGGGGGGGGCTATGGCTACACCTTC.

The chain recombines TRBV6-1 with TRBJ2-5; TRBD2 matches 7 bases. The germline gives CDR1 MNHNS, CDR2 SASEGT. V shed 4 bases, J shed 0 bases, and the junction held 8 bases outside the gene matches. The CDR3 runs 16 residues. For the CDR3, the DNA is TGTGCCAGCAGTGCGCGGGAGAGGGGTTACCAAGAGACCCAGTACTTC. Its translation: CASSARERGYQETQYF.

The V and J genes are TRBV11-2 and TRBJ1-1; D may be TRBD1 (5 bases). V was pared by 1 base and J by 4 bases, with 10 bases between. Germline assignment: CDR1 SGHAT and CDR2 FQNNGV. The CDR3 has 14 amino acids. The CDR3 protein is CASSLAGGGTEAFF. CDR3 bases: TGTGCCAGCAGCTTAGCGGGTGGGGGCACTGAAGCTTTCTTT.

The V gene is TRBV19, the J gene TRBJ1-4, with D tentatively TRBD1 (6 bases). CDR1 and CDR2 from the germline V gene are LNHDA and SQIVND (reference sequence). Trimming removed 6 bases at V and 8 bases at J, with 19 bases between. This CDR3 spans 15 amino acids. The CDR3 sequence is CASRTYRDTREKLFF. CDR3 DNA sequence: TGTGCCAGTAGGACCTACCGGGACACCAGGGAAAAACTGTTTTTT.

CDR3 in DNA: TGTGCCAGCAGTTTAGGCACCTCCTACGAGCAGTACTTC. Amino acid sequence: CASSLGTSYEQYF. The J gene is TRBJ2-7, the V gene TRBV27; D remains ambiguous. The CDR3 has 13 residues. V gave up 2 bases and J gave up 0 bases, with 5 bases separating them. Germline V gene lookup returns CDR1 MNHEY and CDR2 SMNVEV (reference sequence).

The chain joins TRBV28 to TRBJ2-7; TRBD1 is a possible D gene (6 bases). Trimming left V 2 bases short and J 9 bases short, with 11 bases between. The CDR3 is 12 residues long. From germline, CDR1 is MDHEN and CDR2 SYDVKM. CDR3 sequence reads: CASSLGEQGQYF. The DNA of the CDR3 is TGTGCCAGCAGTTTAGGGGAACAGGGGCAGTACTTC.

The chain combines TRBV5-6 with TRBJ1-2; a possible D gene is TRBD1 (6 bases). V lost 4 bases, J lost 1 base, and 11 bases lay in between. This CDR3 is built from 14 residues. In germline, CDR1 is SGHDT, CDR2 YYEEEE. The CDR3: CASSLGQYNYGYTF. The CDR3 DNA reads TGTGCCAGCAGCCTTGGACAGTATAACTATGGCTACACCTTC.

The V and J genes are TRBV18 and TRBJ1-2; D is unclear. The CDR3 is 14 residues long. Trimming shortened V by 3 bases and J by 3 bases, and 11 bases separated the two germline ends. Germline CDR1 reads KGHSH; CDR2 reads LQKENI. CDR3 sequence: CASSPTGRDYGYTF. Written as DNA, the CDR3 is TGTGCCAGCTCACCCACGGGGAGAGACTATGGCTACACCTTC.

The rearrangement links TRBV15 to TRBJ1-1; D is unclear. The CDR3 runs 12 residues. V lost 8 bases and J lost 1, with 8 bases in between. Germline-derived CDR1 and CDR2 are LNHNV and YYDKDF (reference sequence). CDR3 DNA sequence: TGTGCCACCTCCCCCGCGAACACTGAAGCTTTCTTT. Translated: CATSPANTEAFF.

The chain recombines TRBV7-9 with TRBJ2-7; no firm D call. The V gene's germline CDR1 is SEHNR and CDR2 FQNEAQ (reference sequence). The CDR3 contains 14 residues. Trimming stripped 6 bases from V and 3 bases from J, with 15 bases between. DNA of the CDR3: TGTGCCAGCAGTCCGACCAGCCCCAACTACGAGCAGTACTTC. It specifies CASSPTSPNYEQYF.

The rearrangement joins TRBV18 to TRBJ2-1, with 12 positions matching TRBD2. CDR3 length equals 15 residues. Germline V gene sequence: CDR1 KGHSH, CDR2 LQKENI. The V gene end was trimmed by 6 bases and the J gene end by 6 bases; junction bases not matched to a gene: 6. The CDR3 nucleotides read TGTGCCAGCTCGCGCGCGGGACTAGCGGGCAATGAGCAGTTCTTC. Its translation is CASSRAGLAGNEQFF.